The sequence of this TCR beta chain was determined in a study of blood T cell repertoires in COVID-19. Whole-study context: Spain, Italy and the United States supplied samples that represented acute and convalescent COVID-19.

This clone was found a few times. This study enrolled people aged roughly 18 to 89 from around 26 US geographic areas. Participants were placed into cohorts based on the clinical history they reported. In the original analysis: Estimation of nucleated cell counts relied on the amplification of reference gene primers. The protocol was immunoSEQ multiplex PCR, while the TCRdb copy is restricted to in-frame clones and leaves out a portion. V and J calls and clone size are those listed in that table; D and trimming were worked out from the DNA. The sample contains under 500,000 clones, 80% to 90% of which appear only once. V lost 3 bases, J lost 7 bases, and 16 bases lay in between. The CDR3 is 15 amino acids. CDR1 and CDR2 (germline): MDHEN, SYDVKM.

This receptor was taken from a man aged 30 to 39 who had recovered from COVID-19. Source material: PBMCs or T cells enriched from blood (not recorded which). The chain joins TRBV28 to TRBJ1-3, with a tentative D call TRBD1 (6 bases). The CDR3 sequence: CASSLTQDQGNTIYF. DNA for the CDR3: TGTGCCAGCAGTTTGACTCAGGACCAGGGGAACACCATATATTTT.